The 19 T cell receptor beta chains given below trace back to one sample, sequenced in a study of T cell clonality in common variable immunodeficiency. Overall study results and limits: Fewer deletions and N-nucleotide insertions were reportedly seen in common variable immunodeficiency TCR beta sequences.

The table came from immunoSEQ multiplex PCR; TCRdb's copy has only in-frame clones and leaves some out. The data show around 30,000 clones, none appearing only once, with 28% held by the ten largest. Their antigens are not known. The specimen was peripheral blood mononuclear cells. The origin of the receptors is a human donor with common variable immunodeficiency.

This clone was detected ten times or more. Read sequence stops 3 residues before the CDR3 end, and the germline J gene provides the missing end. The chain uses TRBV7-2 and TRBJ2-5; D gene uncertain. The length of the CDR3 is 15 residues. Germline V gene sequence: CDR1 SGHTA, CDR2 FQGNSA. Trimming removed 5 bases at V and 2 bases at J, with 15 bases between. The CDR3 here is CASSQQIVVQETQYF. The DNA read from the CDR3 is TGTGCCAGCAGCCAACAAATCGTCGTTCAAGAGACC.

The table lists this clone with a few counts. The sequenced fragment ends 3 residues before the CDR3 boundary, so the rest is inferred from the germline J gene. J is TRBJ2-1 and V is TRBV7-6; the match to TRBD2 covers 13 bases. CDR3 length: 16 residues. CDR1 and CDR2 from the germline V gene are SGHVS and FNYEAQ. J gave up 7 bases and V 5 bases, and 8 bases lay outside the gene matches. Partial CDR3 DNA: TGTGCCAGCAGCGAAACTAGCGGGAGGGCCAGGAATGAG. Residues: CASSETSGRARNE. The CDR3 reads in full as CASSETSGRARNEQFF.

This clone was counted many times. The CDR3 end falls 3 residues outside the read, so it is completed with the germline J gene. The rearrangement joins TRBV5-1 to TRBJ2-1; 9 positions agree with TRBD2. The CDR3 has 16 amino acids. V shed 4 bases, J shed 8 bases, and the junction held 13 bases outside the gene matches. The germline V gene has CDR1 SGHRS and CDR2 YFSETQ. The sequenced CDR3 bases are TGCGCCAGCAGCCTCAACCCGACTAGCGGAAGCGATGAG. The encoded protein is CASSLNPTSGSDE. The CDR3 in its entirety is CASSLNPTSGSDEQFF.

This clone has more than one count but fewer than ten. The CDR3 is cut off 3 residues early in the read; its end comes from the germline J gene. This chain links TRBV6-1 with TRBJ2-3; D unclear. CDR3 length: 14 residues. The germline V gene has CDR1 MNHNS and CDR2 SASEGT. V lost 2 bases and J lost 0, with 6 bases in between. CDR3 sequence reads: CASSELGSTDTQYF. The DNA read from the CDR3 is TGTGCCAGCAGTGAACTCGGTAGCACAGATACG.

This clone was seen at least ten times. The CDR3 end lies 3 residues beyond the end of the read and is filled in from the germline J gene. The chain uses TRBV7-9 and TRBJ2-1; 9 bases match TRBD2. The CDR3 has 15 residues. Trimming at V came to 1 base and at J to 7 bases, leaving 5 bases not matched to a gene. Germline V gives CDR1 SEHNR, CDR2 FQNEAQ (reference sequence). The sequenced part of the CDR3 DNA is TGTGCCAGCAGCTTAGGGGCGGGAGGGCCTAATGAG. Its protein product is CASSLGAGGPNE. Given in full, the CDR3 is CASSLGAGGPNEQFF.

The sequenced CDR3 bases are TGTGCCAGCAGTCCCGACAGGGGGGTCTCCTACGAG. Protein: CASSPDRGVSYE. The whole CDR3 is CASSPDRGVSYEQYF. This chain joins TRBV5-6 and TRBJ2-7; 9 nucleotides align to TRBD1. The CDR3 end lies 3 residues beyond the end of the read and is filled in from the germline J gene. The CDR3 extends over 15 amino acids. The germline V gene has CDR1 SGHDT and CDR2 YYEEEE. Trimming took 5 bases from V and 0 from J; bases not matched to a gene: 6.

This clone was counted ten times or more. The CDR3 is cut off 3 residues early in the read; its end comes from the germline J gene. The chain is built from TRBV29-1 and TRBJ2-5, with D perhaps matching TRBD1 (6 bases). Germline lookup yields CDR1 SQVTM and CDR2 ANQGSEA. The CDR3 is made up of 14 amino acids. V lost 4 bases to trimming and J lost 4 bases, with 16 bases between them. The CDR3 is CSVVGAGEAETQYF. The sequenced part of the CDR3 DNA is TGCAGCGTTGTAGGGGCAGGGGAAGCAGAGACC.

This clone showed up just a few times. The CDR3 end falls 3 residues outside the read, so it is completed with the germline J gene. The chain links TRBV20-1 to TRBJ2-7; 13 nucleotides agree with TRBD2. Germline trimming cut 5 bases from V and 4 bases from J; bases unmatched to any gene: 8. This CDR3 is built from 15 residues. The germline V gene encodes CDR1 DFQATT and CDR2 SNEGSKA (reference sequence). CDR3 in amino acids: CSAVLAGGGQYEQYF. The part of the CDR3 DNA that was read is TGCAGTGCTGTACTAGCGGGAGGGGGTCAATACGAG.

In its sample, this clone was seen many times. The CDR3 extends 3 residues past the end of the read, so its final part is completed from the germline J gene. The chain employs TRBV7-2 and TRBJ2-2; D is unclear. Per germline, CDR1 SGHTA and CDR2 FQGNSA. V was cut by 4 bases and J by 7 bases, with 7 bases left in between. The CDR3 is 12 amino acids. The CDR3 bases that were read are TGTGCCAGCAGCTACTACCTCGGGGAG. Translating gives CASSYYLGE. In full, the CDR3 reads CASSYYLGELFF. Using reference TRBV7-2 and TRBJ2-2 for the parts outside the CDR3, the full variable domain is GAGVSQSPSNKVTEKGKDVELRCDPISGHTALYWYRQSLGQGLEFLIYFQGNSAPDKSGLPSDRFSAERTGGSVSTLTIQRTQQEDSAVYLCASSYYLGELFFGEGSRLTVL.

This clone has at least ten counts. The sequenced CDR3 bases are TGTGCCAGCAGCGAGCGGGAGTCAAACTCCTACAATGAG. Translated, it gives CASSERESNSYNE. The whole CDR3 reads CASSERESNSYNEQFF. The rearrangement joins TRBV7-6 to TRBJ2-1, with 8 bases fitting TRBD2. Read coverage stops 3 residues before the CDR3 terminus; the germline J gene supplies the remainder. Germline CDR1 SGHVS, CDR2 FNYEAQ. J gave up 0 bases and V 5 bases, and 6 bases lay outside the gene matches. The CDR3 covers 16 residues.

This clone was recorded a few times. Read data end 3 residues before the CDR3 end; the end is taken from the germline J gene. The chain recombines TRBV19 with TRBJ1-1; D is ambiguous. The CDR3 loop spans 16 amino acids. Germline CDR1 is LNHDA and CDR2 is SQIVND (reference sequence). V was trimmed by 0 bases and J by 0 bases, leaving 11 bases between them. The CDR3 bases that were read are TGTGCCAGTAGTATAGATCTGGGCAGACTGAACACTGAA. It specifies CASSIDLGRLNTE. From start to end, the CDR3 is CASSIDLGRLNTEAFF.

CDR3 DNA (partial): TGTGCCAGCAGCTTAGGTGATAGCGGCTACGAG. This codes for CASSLGDSGYE. The whole CDR3 sequence is CASSLGDSGYEQYF. The chain employs TRBV13 and TRBJ2-7; maybe TRBD2 (6 bases). With the read ending 3 residues before the CDR3 end, the germline J gene is used to fill in that end. CDR3 length: 14 amino acids. Per germline, CDR1 PRHDT and CDR2 FYEKMQ (reference sequence). The ends were cut back, 0 bases at V and 3 bases at J, with 9 bases in the middle.

In its sample, this clone was seen many times. With the read ending 3 residues before the CDR3 end, the germline J gene is used to fill in that end. The chain carries TRBV4-1 and TRBJ2-5, with 10 bases aligning to TRBD2. J was trimmed by 0 bases and V by 2 bases; bases with no gene match: 6. CDR3 length: 17 amino acids. Germline V gene lookup returns CDR1 MGHRA and CDR2 YSYEKL. The sequenced CDR3 bases are TGCGCCAGCAGCCAAACCGGGACTAGCGCGTACCAAGAGACC. Amino acid sequence: CASSQTGTSAYQET. The whole CDR3 sequence reads CASSQTGTSAYQETQYF.

This clone appeared many times. The read comes to an end 3 residues before the CDR3 does, leaving the germline J gene to fill in the end. The rearrangement uses TRBV27 and TRBJ1-1; possibly TRBD1 for D (5 bases). The germline V gene encodes CDR1 MNHEY and CDR2 SMNVEV (reference sequence). The CDR3 has 14 amino acids. V lost 2 bases, J lost 3 bases, and 10 bases lay in between. This CDR3 reads CASSLLSGDTEAFF. The sequenced part of the CDR3 DNA is TGTGCCAGCAGTTTACTGTCGGGGGACACTGAA.

This clone was observed at least ten times. The read gets to within 3 residues of the CDR3 end, and the germline J gene fills in the rest. This chain joins TRBV18 and TRBJ1-1; no clear D gene. Trimming took off 3 bases at V and 0 bases at J, with 5 bases between the two ends. This CDR3 contains 13 residues. Germline V gene lookup returns CDR1 KGHSH and CDR2 LQKENI. The covered CDR3 bases are TGTGCCAGCTCACCCGACATGAACACTGAA. It encodes CASSPDMNTE. The complete CDR3 protein is CASSPDMNTEAFF. Combining the CDR3 with reference TRBV18 and TRBJ1-1 gives the whole variable domain NAGVMQNPRHLVRRRGQEARLRCSPMKGHSHVYWYRQLPEEGLKFMVYLQKENIIDESGMPKERFSAEFPKEGPSILRIQQVVRGDSAAYFCASSPDMNTEAFFGQGTRLTVV.

The table lists this clone with many counts. The read ends 3 residues before the CDR3 terminus; that terminus is restored from the germline J gene. The chain carries TRBV5-1 and TRBJ1-1; the match to TRBD1 covers 8 bases. Trimming took 7 bases from V and 1 from J; bases not matched to a gene: 6. The CDR3 has 14 amino acids. CDR1 is SGHRS and CDR2 is YFSETQ in the germline V gene. CDR3 bases read: TGCGCCAGCGGGTCCGGACAGGGGAACACTGAA. It codes for CASGSGQGNTE. In full, the CDR3 reads CASGSGQGNTEAFF.

This clone was counted only a few times. The read gets to within 3 residues of the CDR3 end, and the germline J gene fills in the rest. J is TRBJ2-2 and V is TRBV13; D is unresolved. V lost 6 bases and J lost 0, with 8 bases in between. CDR3 size: 14 residues. Per the germline V gene, CDR1 is PRHDT and CDR2 is FYEKMQ (reference sequence). The sequenced CDR3 bases are TGTGCCAGCAGGCGGCGGTCGAACACCGGGGAG. This codes for CASRRRSNTGE. The complete CDR3 protein is CASRRRSNTGELFF.

This clone showed up just a few times. Read coverage stops 3 residues before the CDR3 terminus; the germline J gene supplies the remainder. The J gene is TRBJ2-7, the V gene TRBV6-2 or TRBV6-3, with D possibly being TRBD2 (6 bases). The CDR3 contains 14 residues. Germline V CDR1 and CDR2: MNHEY, SVGEGT. V was shortened by 7 bases and J by 2 bases, with 15 bases between the two germline ends. The CDR3 DNA, read in part, is TGTGCCAGCACCCCTGGAGGGGCCCCCTACGAG. Translation gives CASTPGGAPYE. The whole CDR3 protein is CASTPGGAPYEQYF.

In this sample, this clone turned up many times. Read sequence stops 3 residues before the CDR3 end, and the germline J gene provides the missing end. The chain combines TRBV2 with TRBJ2-3; the D is unclear. Germline V gene data show CDR1 as SNHLY and CDR2 as FYNNEI. The CDR3 is 14 residues long. The V end lost 3 bases, the J end lost 1 base, and 8 bases lay between the germline ends. The covered CDR3 bases are TGTGCCAGCAGTGACCTAGTTGGCACAGATACG. This translates into CASSDLVGTDT. The full CDR3 protein reads CASSDLVGTDTQYF.